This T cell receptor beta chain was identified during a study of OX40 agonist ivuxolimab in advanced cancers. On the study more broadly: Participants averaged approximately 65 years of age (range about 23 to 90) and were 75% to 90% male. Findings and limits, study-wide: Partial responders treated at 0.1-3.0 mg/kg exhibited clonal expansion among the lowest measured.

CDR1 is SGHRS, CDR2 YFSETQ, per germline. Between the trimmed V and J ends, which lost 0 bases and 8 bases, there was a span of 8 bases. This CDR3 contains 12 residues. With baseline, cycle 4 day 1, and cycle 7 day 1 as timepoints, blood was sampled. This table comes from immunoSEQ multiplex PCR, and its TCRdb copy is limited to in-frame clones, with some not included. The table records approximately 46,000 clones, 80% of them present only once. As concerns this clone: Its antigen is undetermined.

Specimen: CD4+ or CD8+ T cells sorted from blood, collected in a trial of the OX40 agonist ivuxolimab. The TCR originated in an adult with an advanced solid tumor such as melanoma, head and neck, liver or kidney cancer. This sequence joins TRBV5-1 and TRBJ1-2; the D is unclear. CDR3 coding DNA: TGCGCCAGCAGCTTGGTGAATTCCGGCTACACCTTC. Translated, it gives CASSLVNSGYTF.